Following are 2 T cell receptor beta chains from one sample sequenced in a study of blood T cells in healthy people across ages. Sample-barcoded 5' priming and a J-beta primer mix drove a second PCR of 7 to 11 cycles. MiXCR, applied by TCRdb to the 5' RACE reads, yields one record per CDR3 protein. The sample yields 600,000 to 850,000 distinct CDR3 sequences, roughly 43% seen once. The specimen sequenced was blood. The source of these receptors is an older woman in good health.

V usage is TRBV12-5 and J usage is TRBJ2-1; D gene unclear. The CDR3 runs to 13 residues. V lost 4 bases to trimming and J lost 9 bases, with 13 bases between them. CDR1 is LGHNT, CDR2 FRNRAP, per germline. CDR3 sequence: CASGSRLAGEQFF. The CDR3 coding sequence is TGTGCTAGTGGTTCCCGGTTAGCTGGTGAGCAGTTCTTC. The full variable domain, completed using reference TRBV12-5 and TRBJ2-1, is DARVTQTPRHKVTEMGQEVTMRCQPILGHNTVFWYRQTMMQGLELLAYFRNRAPLDDSGMPKDRFSAEMPDATLATLKIQPSEPRDSAVYFCASGSRLAGEQFFGPGTRLTVL.

The CDR3 nucleotides are TGTGCCAGCGGCCTGTACGCGGCTAGCGGGGAAGAGACCCAGTTCTTC. The encoded protein is CASGLYAASGEETQFF. This chain links TRBV6-2 or TRBV6-3 with TRBJ2-5, with 9 nucleotides matching TRBD2. The J call is uncertain, as TRBJ2-1 better fits the DNA end. Germline CDR1 MNHEY, CDR2 SVGEGT. The CDR3 totals 16 residues.